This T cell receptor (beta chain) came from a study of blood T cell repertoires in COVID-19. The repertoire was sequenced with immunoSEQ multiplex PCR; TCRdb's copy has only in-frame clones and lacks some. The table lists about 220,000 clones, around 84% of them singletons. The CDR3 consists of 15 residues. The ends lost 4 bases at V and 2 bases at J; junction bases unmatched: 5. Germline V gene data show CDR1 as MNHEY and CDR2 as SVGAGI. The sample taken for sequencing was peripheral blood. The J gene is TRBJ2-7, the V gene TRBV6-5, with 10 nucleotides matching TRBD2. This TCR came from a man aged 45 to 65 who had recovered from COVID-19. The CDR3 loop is CASSSGLATPYEQYF. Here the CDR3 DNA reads TGTGCCAGCAGTTCGGGACTAGCGACTCCCTACGAGCAGTACTTC.